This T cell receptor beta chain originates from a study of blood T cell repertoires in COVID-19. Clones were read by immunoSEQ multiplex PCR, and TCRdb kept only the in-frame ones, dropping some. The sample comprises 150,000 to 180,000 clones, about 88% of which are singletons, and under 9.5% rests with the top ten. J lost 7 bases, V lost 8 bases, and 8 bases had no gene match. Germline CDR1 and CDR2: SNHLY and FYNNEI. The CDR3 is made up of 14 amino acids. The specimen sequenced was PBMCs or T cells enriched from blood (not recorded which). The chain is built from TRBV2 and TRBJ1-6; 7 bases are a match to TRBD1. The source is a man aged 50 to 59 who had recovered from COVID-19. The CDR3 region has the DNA TGTGCCAGCGGTCGGGACAGCCAGAATTCACCCCTCCACTTT. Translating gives CASGRDSQNSPLHF.